This T cell receptor beta chain was recovered during a study of shared clonotypes between healthy human individuals. The germline CDR1 and CDR2 sequences are MNHNS and SASEGT. The CDR3 runs to 12 residues. V was cut by 4 bases and J by 3 bases, with 7 bases left in between. Profiling relied on immunoSEQ multiplex PCR, and the TCRdb table lists in-frame clones only, not all of them. The data contain hundreds of thousands of clones, over 70% of them singletons. This clone was seen ten or more times. This same CDR3 is encoded by further DNA sequences in the sample. This TCR was recovered from a man younger than 40 in good health. The sequencing sample was made of memory CD4+ T cells sorted from blood. The subset was: CD45RA-negative fraction. The rearrangement links TRBV6-1 to TRBJ2-7; D is undetermined. CDR3: CASSVAGYEQYF. DNA of the CDR3: TGTGCCAGCAGTGTAGCCGGCTACGAGCAGTACTTC.